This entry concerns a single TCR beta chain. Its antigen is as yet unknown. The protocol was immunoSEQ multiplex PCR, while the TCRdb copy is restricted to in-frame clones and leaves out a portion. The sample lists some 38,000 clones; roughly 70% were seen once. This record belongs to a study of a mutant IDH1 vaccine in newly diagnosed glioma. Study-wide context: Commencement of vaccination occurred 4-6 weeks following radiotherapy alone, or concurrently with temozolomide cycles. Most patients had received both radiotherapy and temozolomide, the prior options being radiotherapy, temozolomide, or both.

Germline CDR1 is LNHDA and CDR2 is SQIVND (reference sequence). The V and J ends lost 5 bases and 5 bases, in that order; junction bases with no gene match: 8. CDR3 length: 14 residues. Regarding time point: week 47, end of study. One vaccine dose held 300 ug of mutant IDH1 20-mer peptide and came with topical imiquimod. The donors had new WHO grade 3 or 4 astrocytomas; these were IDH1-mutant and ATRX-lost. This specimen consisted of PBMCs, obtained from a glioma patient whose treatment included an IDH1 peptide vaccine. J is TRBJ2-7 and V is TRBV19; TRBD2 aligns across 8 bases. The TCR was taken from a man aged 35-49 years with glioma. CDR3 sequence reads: CASSQGLALNEQYF. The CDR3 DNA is TGTGCCAGTAGTCAAGGACTAGCTCTAAACGAGCAGTACTTC.